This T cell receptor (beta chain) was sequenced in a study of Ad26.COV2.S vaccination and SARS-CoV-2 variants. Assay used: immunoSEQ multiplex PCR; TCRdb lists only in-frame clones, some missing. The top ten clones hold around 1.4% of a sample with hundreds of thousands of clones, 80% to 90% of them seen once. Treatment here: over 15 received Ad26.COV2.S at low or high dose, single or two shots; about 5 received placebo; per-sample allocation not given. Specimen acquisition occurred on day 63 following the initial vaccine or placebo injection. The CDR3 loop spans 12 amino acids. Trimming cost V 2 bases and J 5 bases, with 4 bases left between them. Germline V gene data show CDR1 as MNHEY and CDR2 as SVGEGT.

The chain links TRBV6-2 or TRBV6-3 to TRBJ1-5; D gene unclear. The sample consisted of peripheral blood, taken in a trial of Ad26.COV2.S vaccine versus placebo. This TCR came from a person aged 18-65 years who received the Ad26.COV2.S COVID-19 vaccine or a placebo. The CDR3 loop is CASSYTYQPQHF. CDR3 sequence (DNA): TGTGCCAGCAGTTACACCTATCAGCCCCAGCATTTT.